One sample yielded the 21 T cell receptor beta chains listed below, sequenced in a study of T cell changes during pregnancy in multiple sclerosis. The protocol was immunoSEQ multiplex PCR, while the TCRdb copy is restricted to in-frame clones and leaves out a portion. The sample has 70,000 to 95,000 clones, around 92% seen once. The sample in question was peripheral blood, obtained in the third trimester of pregnancy. All receptors come from a female donor with multiple sclerosis, enrolled in a pregnancy study.

This chain connects TRBV29-1 to TRBJ2-7; D gene uncertain. Germline V gene data show CDR1 as SQVTM and CDR2 as ANQGSEA. Trimming took off 7 bases at V and 2 bases at J, with 18 bases between the two ends. This CDR3 comprises 14 residues. The CDR3 sequence: CSATNPRPTYEQYF. Here the CDR3 DNA reads TGCAGCGCGACGAACCCTAGGCCTACCTACGAGCAGTACTTC.

The J gene is TRBJ2-5, the V gene TRBV28; 8 bases match TRBD2. The CDR3 loop spans 15 amino acids. The V gene's germline CDR1 is MDHEN and CDR2 SYDVKM. With V trimmed by 1 base and J by 5 bases, 6 bases remained unmatched. This CDR3 is CASSLSGGSHETQYF. Here the CDR3 DNA reads TGTGCCAGCAGTTTATCGGGAGGGTCTCACGAGACCCAGTACTTC. The full variable domain, completed using reference TRBV28 and TRBJ2-5, is DVKVTQSSRYLVKRTGEKVFLECVQDMDHENMFWYRQDPGLGLRLIYFSYDVKMKEKGDIPEGYSVSREKKERFSLILESASTNQTSMYLCASSLSGGSHETQYFGPGTRLLVL.

This clone was seen once. The chain has TRBV5-8 and TRBJ2-1; 7 nucleotides line up with TRBD2. The CDR3 is 12 residues long. Germline assignment: CDR1 SGHTS and CDR2 YDEGEE. Losses at the gene ends were 3 bases for V and 10 bases for J; bases not matched to a gene: 4. CDR3 sequence: CASSYLAGEQFF. The CDR3 DNA follows: TGTGCCAGCAGCTATTTAGCGGGCGAGCAGTTCTTC.

The chain combines TRBV15 with TRBJ2-3; 7 bases map to TRBD2. Germline values: CDR1 LNHNV, CDR2 YYDKDF (reference sequence). V shed 2 bases and J 0 bases; nucleotides not matched to a gene: 8. CDR3 length: 17 amino acids. The CDR3 DNA sequence: TGTGCCACCAGCAGAACTCTAGCGGCCTCTAGCACAGATACGCAGTATTTT. It specifies CATSRTLAASSTDTQYF.

The V and J genes are TRBV29-1 and TRBJ2-5; D gene unclear. Germline V gene lookup returns CDR1 SQVTM and CDR2 ANQGSEA. This CDR3 spans 13 amino acids. The ends were cut back, 3 bases at V and 2 bases at J, with 10 bases in the middle. The CDR3 region has the DNA TGCAGCGTTGACCAGACGGGTCAAGAGACCCAGTACTTC. Its translation: CSVDQTGQETQYF.

The chain carries TRBV5-1 and TRBJ2-1; TRBD2 aligns across 7 bases. The CDR3 extends over 17 amino acids. Germline CDR1 SGHRS, CDR2 YFSETQ. After removal of 2 bases from V and 0 bases from J, the junction contained 8 bases not matched to a gene. CDR3 sequence reads: CASSFLSGPTSYNEQFF. CDR3 nucleotides: TGCGCCAGCAGCTTCCTTAGCGGGCCCACCTCCTACAATGAGCAGTTCTTC.

The chain joins TRBV28 to TRBJ2-7, with 8 bases lining up with TRBD1. This CDR3 has 14 residues. V was pared by 3 bases and J by 7 bases, with 8 bases of the junction left unmatched. Germline assignment: CDR1 MDHEN and CDR2 SYDVKM. The CDR3 region has the DNA TGTGCCAGCAGTTTCCGAACAGGGGGTGGAGAGCAGTACTTC. Residues: CASSFRTGGGEQYF. The complete variable domain, with remaining parts taken from reference TRBV28 and TRBJ2-7, reads DVKVTQSSRYLVKRTGEKVFLECVQDMDHENMFWYRQDPGLGLRLIYFSYDVKMKEKGDIPEGYSVSREKKERFSLILESASTNQTSMYLCASSFRTGGGEQYFGPGTRLTVT.

CDR3 sequence: CASSEDNNYGYTF. The CDR3 DNA reads as TGTGCCAGCAGTGAGGACAATAACTATGGCTACACCTTC. The genes are TRBV28 and TRBJ1-2, with D perhaps TRBD1 (5 bases). The germline V gene encodes CDR1 MDHEN and CDR2 SYDVKM. V was pared by 5 bases and J by 1 base, with 8 bases between. The CDR3 runs 13 residues.

V usage is TRBV29-1 and J usage is TRBJ2-1; D might be TRBD2 (5 bases). This CDR3 region has 14 residues. V shed 3 bases and J shed 5 bases, with 14 bases lying between them. Per the germline V gene, CDR1 is SQVTM and CDR2 is ANQGSEA. Here the CDR3 reads CSVDKGSGNNEQFF. Here the CDR3 DNA reads TGCAGCGTTGATAAGGGCTCGGGGAACAATGAGCAGTTCTTC.

The gene calls are TRBV27 and TRBJ2-7; TRBD1 is a possible D gene (6 bases). Trimming left V 5 bases short and J 4 bases short, with 9 bases between. This CDR3 is 12 amino acids long. Germline CDR1 MNHEY, CDR2 SMNVEV (reference sequence). The CDR3 is CASSRGQYEQYF. As DNA, the CDR3 is TGTGCCAGCAGTCGTGGACAGTACGAGCAGTACTTC.

The J gene is TRBJ2-7, the V gene TRBV27, with D hard to call. In germline, CDR1 is MNHEY, CDR2 SMNVEV (reference sequence). The CDR3 runs to 16 residues. Trimming removed 5 bases at V and 0 bases at J, with 17 bases between. The CDR3 spells CASSPSAGVSSYEQYF. The CDR3 DNA is TGTGCCAGCAGTCCCTCCGCAGGTGTTAGCTCCTACGAGCAGTACTTC.

The rearrangement uses TRBV29-1 and TRBJ2-7; possible D gene TRBD2, 8 bases. CDR1 and CDR2 (germline): SQVTM, ANQGSEA. V was shortened by 3 bases and J by 3 bases, with 21 bases between the two germline ends. CDR3 length: 16 residues. CDR3 sequence: CSVEAQGQTSVYEQYF. For the CDR3, the DNA is TGCAGCGTTGAGGCACAGGGACAGACTAGCGTCTACGAGCAGTACTTC.

CDR3 bases: TGTGCCATCACCGGGACACCTAGCACAGATACGCAGTATTTT. Translated: CAITGTPSTDTQYF. This rearrangement joins TRBV10-3 to TRBJ2-3, with D possibly TRBD1 on 6 matching bases. The CDR3 runs 14 residues. V shed 7 bases and J shed 0 bases, with 11 bases lying between them. Germline lookup yields CDR1 ENHRY and CDR2 SYGVKD.

The V call is TRBV7-8, the J call TRBJ2-7, with TRBD1 identical over 8 bases. The CDR3 loop spans 15 amino acids. CDR1 is SGHVS, CDR2 FQNEAQ, per germline. V trimming: 3 bases; J trimming: 3 bases; junction bases outside the gene matches: 7. The CDR3: CASSLGFGQGYEQYF. The CDR3, as DNA: TGTGCCAGCAGCTTGGGATTTGGACAGGGCTACGAGCAGTACTTC.

This chain connects TRBV5-5 to TRBJ2-1; 9 bases fit TRBD2. The germline CDR1 and CDR2 sequences are SGHKS and YYEKEE (reference sequence). With 0 bases clipped from V and 2 bases from J, the junction kept 9 bases outside the gene matches. The CDR3 totals 18 residues. The CDR3 loop is CASSLGLAGLNPYNEQFF. CDR3 coding DNA: TGTGCCAGCAGCTTGGGCCTAGCGGGGCTAAATCCCTACAATGAGCAGTTCTTC. The full variable domain, completed using reference TRBV5-5 and TRBJ2-1, is DAGVTQSPTHLIKTRGQQVTLRCSPISGHKSVSWYQQVLGQGPQFIFQYYEKEERGRGNFPDRFSARQFPNYSSELNVNALLLGDSALYLCASSLGLAGLNPYNEQFFGPGTRLTVL.

The rearrangement links TRBV27 to TRBJ2-1, with D perhaps TRBD2 (6 bases). Trimming took 0 bases from V and 7 from J, leaving 13 bases between them. CDR1 is MNHEY, CDR2 SMNVEV, per germline (reference sequence). This CDR3 has 15 amino acids. Written as DNA, the CDR3 is TGTGCCAGCAGTTTATCCCTCGGGACTCTTAATGAGCAGTTCTTC. Protein: CASSLSLGTLNEQFF.

The chain carries TRBV15 and TRBJ2-1; 8 bases are a match to TRBD2. Germline CDR1 LNHNV, CDR2 YYDKDF (reference sequence). With V trimmed by 8 bases and J by 4 bases, 4 bases remained unmatched. The CDR3 is made up of 13 amino acids. CDR3 residues: CATQREGYNEQFF. CDR3 coding DNA: TGTGCCACCCAACGGGAGGGATACAATGAGCAGTTCTTC.

The gene calls are TRBV30 and TRBJ1-2; TRBD1 matches 7 bases. With V trimmed by 5 bases and J by 3 bases, 6 bases remained unmatched. The CDR3 length is 13 residues. The germline CDR1 and CDR2 sequences are GTSNPN and SVGIG (reference sequence). This chain's CDR3 is CAWVRDSDYGYTF. Written as DNA, the CDR3 is TGTGCCTGGGTGAGGGACAGCGACTATGGCTACACCTTC.

The chain employs TRBV19 and TRBJ2-7; TRBD1 is a possible D gene (5 bases). The CDR3 is made up of 14 amino acids. CDR1 is LNHDA, CDR2 SQIVND, per germline (reference sequence). Between the trimmed V and J ends, which lost 9 bases and 1 base, there was a span of 16 bases. CDR3 bases: TGTGCCAGCTCCCGACAGCTCCCTTCCTACGAGCAGTACTTC. Translating gives CASSRQLPSYEQYF. Full variable domain (outside the CDR3, taken from reference TRBV19 and TRBJ2-7): DGGITQSPKYLFRKEGQNVTLSCEQNLNHDAMYWYRQDPGQGLRLIYYSQIVNDFQKGDIAEGYSVSREKKESFPLTVTSAQKNPTAFYLCASSRQLPSYEQYFGPGTRLTVT.

The gene calls are TRBV5-4 and TRBJ2-7, with 12 bases matching TRBD1. Germline CDR1 SGHNT, CDR2 YYREEE (reference sequence). The V and J ends lost 0 bases and 4 bases, in that order; junction bases with no gene match: 8. This CDR3 region has 17 residues. In DNA, the CDR3 is TGTGCCAGCAGCTTGGGGGACAGGGGGCGTCCCCTGTACGAGCAGTACTTC. This encodes CASSLGDRGRPLYEQYF.

This chain uses TRBV28 with TRBJ2-3, with D possibly being TRBD1 (6 bases). The ends were cut back, 4 bases at V and 0 bases at J, with 14 bases in the middle. Germline lookup yields CDR1 MDHEN and CDR2 SYDVKM. The CDR3 spans 16 residues. The CDR3 DNA sequence: TGTGCCAGCAGTTCCCGACAGGCAGCTAGCACAGATACGCAGTATTTT. Amino acid sequence: CASSSRQAASTDTQYF.